What follows describes a single TCR beta chain. Its antigen has not been determined. Base qualities are not at hand, and no much larger clone is one base apart. This sample is part of a study of shared clonotypes between healthy human individuals (dated by TCRdb to the early 2020s). As for the study more broadly: A few men and two women, aged 18 to 49 years, made up the cohort. To estimate repertoire size and how much clonotypes are shared between individuals, the study performed deep sequencing of blood TCR repertoires from 4 to 6 healthy adults. Per donor, three plates each were used for CD4 naive and CD4 memory, two for CD8 naive, and one for CD8 memory. Each donor's leukapheresis produced roughly between roughly 0.85 and 9.5 billion PBMCs. To increase sequencing depth and limit assay-specific biases, different laboratories used diverse techniques to prepare libraries and sequence TCR repertoires. Broad study findings and their caveats: Larger estimated clonotype richness was generally found for naive subsets than for memory subsets. Pairwise subsampling indicated that sequencing depth was expected to affect the degree of clonotype sharing among donors. Higher generation probabilities were observed for clonotypes shared by all four sorted-subset donors than for non-shared clonotypes. Sharing across a few donors was observed for 4.5% to 6.5% of naive CD4, less than 4% of naive CD8, 2% to 2.5% of memory CD4, and about 0.4% of memory CD8 clonotypes. Because the study included a small number of donors, the genetic and exposure-history diversity represented was limited. Incomplete sequencing was indicated by rarefaction of sorted-subset datasets, despite the large sequencing depth. Sampling was restricted to blood, and TCR repertoires in tissue are likely to differ from TCR repertoires in blood.

TCR CDR3 regions were amplified from genomic DNA by multiplex PCR using the deep immunoSEQ assay. Extracted genomic DNA from each cell subset was spread evenly across all wells of several immunoSEQ 96-well plates, with each plate serving as a replicate. For sorted subsets, around 200 ng genomic DNA, equal to about 30,000 T cell genomes, was loaded into each replicate PCR. The purified libraries were quantified using a Qubit 3.0 fluorometer, sized with a Bioanalyzer 2100, and then quantified again using the KAPA Library Quantification kit. Every immunoSEQ 96-well plate was sequenced on a dedicated single-read 150-cycle Illumina NextSeq 550 flow cell. Concerning the study's data processing: Because the immunoSEQ output included only junctional sequences and no quality scores, the filtering could not be the same as the filtering used for full-length reads. Sequences were annotated with PyIR, a Python wrapper for IgBLAST v1.9, using IMGT germline references to assign V/J genes and CDR3. Reads with weak V/J assignments (E-value above 1e-6), missing CDR3, stop codons, out-of-frame junctions, or ambiguous translated residues were removed. V3J clonotypes were defined as sequences sharing the same inferred V gene, J gene, and CDR3 amino acid sequence. Percentage overlap between repertoires was computed as shared unique clonotypes divided by the size of the smaller repertoire. Richness of each repertoire was evaluated using RTK rarefaction, the Chao1 estimator, and Recon v2.1 estimates of unobserved clonotypes. Generation probabilities for all TCRbeta clonotypes obtained by the gDNA method from four donors were computed using OLGA. Imported from immuneACCESS, the table was reduced by TCRdb to in-frame sequences with V and J called. These copies leave out some clones; in studies compared against another copy, an unresolved V gene accounts for under half, and the cause of the remainder is not known. That table is the source of V, J and clone size, and D and trimming were worked out from the DNA. The sample table contains about 610,000 clones; only one count was recorded for 97% of them. The biggest ten clones account for about 0.057% of the sample.

The donors were healthy, HIV-negative adults with no recently reported acute infections or vaccinations. Every donor was a Caucasian adult residing in Nashville, Tennessee, USA. Magnetic negative selection was used to enrich CD4+ T cells, after which naive cells were positively selected on CD45RA and the negative fraction became the memory subset. Blood was obtained by leukapheresis, after which PBMCs were separated by Ficoll-Histopaque density gradient centrifugation and cryopreserved in liquid nitrogen vapor phase. Analytical flow cytometry was used to check the purity and quantity of each magnetically sorted T cell population. Genomic DNA was isolated from each sorted fraction and quantified by UV absorbance on a Nanodrop 2000c. The germline V gene (reference sequence) sets CDR1 to WNHNN and CDR2 to SYGVQD. The V end gives up 2 bases and the J end 2 bases, leaving 10 bases in the junction not matched to a gene. Measured from the cysteine to the phenylalanine, the CDR3 is 17 residues long. Only the CDR3 part of the read is kept: 51 bases, read in frame from the first base.

The source of this sequence is a woman in her 30s in good health. Recombination connected TRBV10-1 to TRBJ2-5, and 8 junctional nucleotides match TRBD1. The sequenced sample was naive CD4+ T cells sorted from blood. The cell subset or site label on this specimen signifies: CD45RA+ positively selected. The DNA is as follows: TGCGCCAGCAGTGAGGGTGCGGGACAGGCCGGACAAGAGACCCAGTACTTC. The encoded protein is CASSEGAGQAGQETQYF.